Sequencing of this T cell receptor (beta chain) was carried out in a study of cytomegalovirus exposure and HLA in healthy donors. TCRdb's table, derived via immunoSEQ multiplex PCR, lists solely in-frame clones and lacks some. This sample has 120,000 to 150,000 clones, with 80% to 90% found just once. A remark on this clone: Its matching antigen is unknown.

The CDR3 consists of 16 residues. The V segment lost 4 bases and the J segment 0 bases; nucleotides outside the gene matches: 5. Germline values: CDR1 SGHTA, CDR2 FQGNSA. The study's findings and limits: Reports credit the classifier with highly specific, highly sensitive diagnosis of cytomegalovirus status.

The sequenced sample consisted of PBMCs. The V gene is TRBV7-2, the J gene TRBJ2-1, with TRBD1 identical over 8 bases. The source is a man aged 18 to 35 in good health and CMV-seropositive. CDR3 nucleotides: TGTGCCAGCAGCTCAAGACAGGGGCGCTCCTACAATGAGCAGTTCTTC. This translates into CASSSRQGRSYNEQFF.